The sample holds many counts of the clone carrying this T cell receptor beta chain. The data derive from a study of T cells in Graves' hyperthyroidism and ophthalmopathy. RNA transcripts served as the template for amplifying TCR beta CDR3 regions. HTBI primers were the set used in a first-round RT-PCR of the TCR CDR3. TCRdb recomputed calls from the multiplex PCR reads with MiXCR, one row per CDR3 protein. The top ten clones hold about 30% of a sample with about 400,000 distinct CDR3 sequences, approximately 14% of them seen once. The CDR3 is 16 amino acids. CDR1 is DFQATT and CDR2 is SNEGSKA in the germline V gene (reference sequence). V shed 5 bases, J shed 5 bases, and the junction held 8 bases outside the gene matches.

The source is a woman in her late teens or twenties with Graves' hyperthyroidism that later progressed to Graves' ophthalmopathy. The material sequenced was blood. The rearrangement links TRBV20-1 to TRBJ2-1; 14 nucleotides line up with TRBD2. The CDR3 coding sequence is TGCAGTGCTCCCCCGACTAGCGGGAGGGCCAACAATGAGCAGTTCTTC. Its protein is CSAPPTSGRANNEQFF.